This entry describes one T cell receptor beta chain. The data are from a study of T cell changes during pregnancy in multiple sclerosis. The V gene's germline CDR1 is MNHNS and CDR2 SASEGT. This CDR3 has 16 amino acids. V lost 0 bases, J lost 6 bases, and 8 bases stayed unmatched. Some clones are missing from TCRdb's copy, which holds only in-frame ones; the method was immunoSEQ multiplex PCR. The data contain approximately 70,000 clones, around 94% of them singletons. The sequence was collected from a female donor with multiple sclerosis, enrolled in a pregnancy study. The input for sequencing was CD4+ T cells from peripheral blood mononuclear cells, taken after pregnancy. The J gene is TRBJ2-4, the V gene TRBV6-1; the match to TRBD2 covers 7 bases. The CDR3 sequence: CASSEARFAGANIQYF. The CDR3 DNA sequence: TGTGCCAGCAGTGAAGCGCGTTTTGCGGGAGCAAACATTCAGTACTTC.